Below are 7 T cell receptor beta chains sequenced from a single sample in a study of molecular identifiers for immune sequencing clone quantification. TCRdb recomputed calls from the PCR reads with MiXCR, one row per CDR3 protein. The repertoire holds around 460,000 distinct CDR3 sequences, with roughly 23% as singletons. Sequences were obtained from naive CD8+ T cells from blood, with Jurkat cell RNA spiked in. The subset was: FACS-sorted CD8+CD4-CCR7+CD45RA+ naive T cells. These receptors were taken from a human donor in good health. Some libraries in this study had Jurkat cell RNA spiked in.

The V and J genes are TRBV11-1 and TRBJ2-5; 9 nucleotides align to TRBD2. With V trimmed by 5 bases and J by 4 bases, 11 bases remained unmatched. The CDR3 has 16 amino acids. Germline V gene sequence: CDR1 SGHAT, CDR2 FQDESV (reference sequence). The CDR3 is CASSPRLAEEGETQYF. The DNA for the CDR3 is TGTGCCAGCAGCCCTCGACTAGCGGAGGAGGGAGAGACCCAGTACTTC.

Only a few counts were recorded for this clonotype. The rearrangement joins TRBV24-1 to TRBJ2-7; the match to TRBD2 covers 11 bases. The CDR3 runs to 17 residues. Germline CDR1 reads KGHDR; CDR2 reads SFDVKD. V lost 2 bases, J lost 3 bases, and 8 bases stayed unmatched. This CDR3 is CATSDSKTSGELYEQYF. CDR3 nucleotide sequence: TGTGCCACCAGTGATTCGAAGACTAGCGGGGAGCTCTACGAGCAGTACTTC.

This chain connects TRBV14 to TRBJ2-1; no definite D call. V dropped 1 base and J dropped 0 bases, with 7 bases sitting between them. The CDR3 spans 15 residues. Germline CDR1 reads SGHDN; CDR2 reads FVKESK. For the CDR3, the DNA is TGTGCCAGCAGCCAAGTCTTCGCCTCCTACAATGAGCAGTTCTTC. It yields the protein CASSQVFASYNEQFF. Full variable domain (missing parts from reference TRBV14 and TRBJ2-1): EAGVTQFPSHSVIEKGQTVTLRCDPISGHDNLYWYRRVMGKEIKFLLHFVKESKQDESGMPNNRFLAERTGGTYSTLKVQPAELEDSGVYFCASSQVFASYNEQFFGPGTRLTVL.

At least ten counts were recorded for this clonotype. A junction end diverges from the germline sequence, so it may reflect a read error. The chain couples TRBV14 to TRBJ2-7; D remains unclear. The germline V gene encodes CDR1 SGHDN and CDR2 FVKESK. The CDR3 has 12 residues. The CDR3 spells CASSQGRYEQYF. CDR3 nucleotides: TGCGCCAGCAGCCAAGGGCGATACGAGCAGTACTTC.

This clonotype was observed a few times. V usage is TRBV7-9 and J usage is TRBJ2-7; TRBD1 matches 7 bases. J lost 5 bases, V lost 1 base, and 8 bases had no gene match. Germline V lookup: CDR1 SEHNR, CDR2 FQNEAQ (reference sequence). The CDR3 is made up of 15 amino acids. This chain's CDR3 is CASSLGDQGVHEQYF. The CDR3 DNA is TGTGCCAGCAGCTTAGGTGACCAGGGGGTCCACGAGCAGTACTTC.

Points on this clonotype: A junction end diverges from the germline sequence, so it may reflect a read error. The V and J genes are TRBV27 and TRBJ2-1; TRBD1 is a possible D gene (6 bases). CDR1 and CDR2 (germline): MNHEY, SMNVEV (reference sequence). The CDR3 spans 14 residues. DNA of the CDR3: TGTGCCAGCAGCCAACTGGGGGCATACAATGTGCAGTTCTTC. Encoded protein: CASSQLGAYNVQFF.

This clonotype was counted ten times or more. V gene TRBV6-5 combines with J gene TRBJ2-3; 11 bases map to TRBD2. The CDR3 runs 18 residues. The ends lost 5 bases at V and 1 base at J; junction bases unmatched: 11. CDR1 is MNHEY, CDR2 SVGAGI, per germline. CDR3 sequence: CASSQYTLTSGGTDTQYF. The CDR3, as DNA: TGTGCCAGCAGTCAATATACTCTGACTAGCGGGGGCACAGATACGCAGTATTTT.